The source of this T cell receptor beta chain is a study of blood T cells in healthy people across ages. Study outcomes and limitations: Naive T cell percentage showed a strong correlation with the diversity of TCR beta. Both higher diversity and more naive CD4+ cells marked long-lived donors when set against aged donors.

Details on this clonotype: Antigen: not known.

V shed 7 bases, J shed 7 bases, and the junction held 10 bases outside the gene matches. CDR3 length: 15 residues. Through a sample-barcoded 5' primer and a J-beta primer mix, a second PCR was run for about 7 to 12 cycles. Through a template-switch adaptor with 12 random nucleotides, each cDNA molecule received a tag. TCRdb re-called the 5' RACE reads with MiXCR, one entry per CDR3 protein. Of approximately 800,000 distinct CDR3 sequences listed, more than 35% are singletons. The TCR was taken from an elderly man in good health. The sample consisted of blood. The V gene is TRBV12-3 or TRBV12-4, the J gene TRBJ2-1; TRBD2 agrees at 10 bases. CDR3 nucleotide sequence: TGTGCCAGCATGGCTAGCGGGAGTACTATGAATGAGCAGTTCTTC. This codes for CASMASGSTMNEQFF.